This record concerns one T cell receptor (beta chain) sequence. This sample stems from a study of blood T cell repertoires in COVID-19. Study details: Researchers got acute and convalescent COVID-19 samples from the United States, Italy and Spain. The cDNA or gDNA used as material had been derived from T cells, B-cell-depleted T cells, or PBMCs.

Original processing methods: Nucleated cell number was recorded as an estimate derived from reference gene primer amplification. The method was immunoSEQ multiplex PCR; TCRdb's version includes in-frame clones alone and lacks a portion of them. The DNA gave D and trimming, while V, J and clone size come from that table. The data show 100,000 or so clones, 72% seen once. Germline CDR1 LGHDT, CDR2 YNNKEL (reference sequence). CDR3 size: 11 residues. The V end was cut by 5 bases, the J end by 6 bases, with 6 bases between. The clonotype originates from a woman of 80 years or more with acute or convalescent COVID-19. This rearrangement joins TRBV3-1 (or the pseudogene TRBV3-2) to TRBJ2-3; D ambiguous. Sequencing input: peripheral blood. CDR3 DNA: TGTGCCAGCAGCACCGGGGATACGCAGTATTTT. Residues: CASSTGDTQYF.